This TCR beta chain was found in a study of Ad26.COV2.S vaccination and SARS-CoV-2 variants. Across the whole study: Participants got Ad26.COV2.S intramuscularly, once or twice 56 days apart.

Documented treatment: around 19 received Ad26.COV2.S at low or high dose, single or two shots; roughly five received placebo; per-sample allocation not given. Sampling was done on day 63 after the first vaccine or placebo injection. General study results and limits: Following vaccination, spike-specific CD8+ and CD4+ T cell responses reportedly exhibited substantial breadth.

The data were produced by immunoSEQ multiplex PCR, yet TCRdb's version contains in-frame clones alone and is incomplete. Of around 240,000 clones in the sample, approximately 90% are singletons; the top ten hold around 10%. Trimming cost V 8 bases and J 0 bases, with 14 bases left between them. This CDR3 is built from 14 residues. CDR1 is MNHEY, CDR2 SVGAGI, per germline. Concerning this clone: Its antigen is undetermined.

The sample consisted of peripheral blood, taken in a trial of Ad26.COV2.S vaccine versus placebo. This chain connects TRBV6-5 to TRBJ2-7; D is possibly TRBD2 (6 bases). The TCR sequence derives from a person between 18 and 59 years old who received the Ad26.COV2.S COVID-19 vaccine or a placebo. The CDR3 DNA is TGTGCCAGCTTGCGGGACCCAAGCTCCTACGAGCAGTACTTC. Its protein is CASLRDPSSYEQYF.